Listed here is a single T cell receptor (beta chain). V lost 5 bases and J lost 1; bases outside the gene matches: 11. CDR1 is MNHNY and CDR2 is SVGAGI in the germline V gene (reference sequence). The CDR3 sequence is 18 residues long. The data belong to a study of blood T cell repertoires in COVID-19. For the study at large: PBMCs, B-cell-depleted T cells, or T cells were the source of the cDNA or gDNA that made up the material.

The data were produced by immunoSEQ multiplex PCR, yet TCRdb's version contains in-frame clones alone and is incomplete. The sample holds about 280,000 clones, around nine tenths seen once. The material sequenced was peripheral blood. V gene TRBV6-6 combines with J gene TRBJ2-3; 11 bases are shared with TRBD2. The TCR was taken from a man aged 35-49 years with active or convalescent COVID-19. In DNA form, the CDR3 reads TGTGCCAGCAGTCGAAGCACTAGCGGGGGAGCTCGCACAGATACGCAGTATTTT. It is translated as CASSRSTSGGARTDTQYF.